This T cell receptor (beta chain) was sequenced for a study of shared clonotypes between healthy human individuals. The J segment lost 3 bases and the V segment lost 7 bases, leaving 6 bases of the junction unmatched. CDR3 length: 14 amino acids. Germline V gene data show CDR1 as SGHTA and CDR2 as FQGNSA. Method: immunoSEQ multiplex PCR; TCRdb's copy keeps in-frame clones and lacks some. The repertoire has millions of clones, about 95% of them found once; the top ten carry about 1.1%. CD45RO negativity and positive selection for CCR7 defined naive CD8 cells, a population that excluded terminally differentiated effector memory CD45RA+ cells.

This rearrangement joins TRBV7-2 to TRBJ2-7; 10 nucleotides match TRBD1. The clonotype originates from a man aged 18 to 29 in good health. Source material: naive CD8+ T cells sorted from blood. The CDR3 is CASTRTGGNYEQYF. The CDR3 DNA is TGTGCCAGCACCAGGACAGGGGGGAACTACGAGCAGTACTTC.